The present T cell receptor beta chain was sequenced within a study of T cell responses to AZD1222 COVID-19 vaccine. CDR1 is SNHLY and CDR2 is FYNNEI in the germline V gene. This CDR3 region has 18 residues. V dropped 5 bases and J dropped 4; count of bases not matched to a gene: 18. Study findings and constraints: Unmutated variant regions are reportedly targeted by nearly half of spike-specific TCRs.

Produced via immunoSEQ multiplex PCR; TCRdb's table is partial and in-frame only. The table has about 170,000 clones, more than 85% seen once. In regard to this clone: Its antigen is currently unknown.

The genes are TRBV2 and TRBJ2-7; 9 bases fit TRBD2. This TCR was sampled from an adult in good health. The sequences come from peripheral blood, collected on day 0 of AZD1222 vaccination. DNA for the CDR3: TGTGCCAGCAGTCTAGGCTGGTCTAGCGGGACAGAATCTTACGAGCAGTACTTC. Its protein product is CASSLGWSSGTESYEQYF.